Presented here are 14 T cell receptor beta chains from one specimen sequenced in a study of blood T cell repertoires in COVID-19. Sequencing used immunoSEQ multiplex PCR; TCRdb keeps in-frame clones, though not all of them. The sample yields about 370,000 clones, approximately 90% seen once. The source material was PBMCs or T cells enriched from blood (not recorded which). The source is a man between 18 and 29 years old who had recovered from COVID-19.

V and J are TRBV2 and TRBJ1-1; TRBD1 is a possible D gene (6 bases). The germline V gene has CDR1 SNHLY and CDR2 FYNNEI. This CDR3 is 14 amino acids long. V was clipped by 6 bases and J by 3 bases, with 14 bases between them. CDR3 nucleotides: TGTGCCAGCAGGGGGACACGGTGGGACACTGAAGCTTTCTTT. Translated: CASRGTRWDTEAFF.

Only one count was recorded for this clone. The gene calls are TRBV5-1 and TRBJ2-1, with D unclear. The CDR3 is 16 amino acids. CDR1 and CDR2 (germline): SGHRS, YFSETQ. Deletions cut 4 bases from V and 0 bases from J, with 14 bases between. The CDR3 loop is CASSGFGVSSYNEQFF. CDR3 DNA: TGCGCCAGCAGCGGCTTTGGAGTGAGCTCCTACAATGAGCAGTTCTTC.

This rearrangement joins TRBV30 to TRBJ2-5, with 7 positions matching TRBD1. V shed 0 bases, J shed 5 bases, and the junction held 9 bases outside the gene matches. This CDR3 is built from 15 residues. Germline CDR1 and CDR2: GTSNPN and SVGIG (reference sequence). DNA for the CDR3: TGTGCCTGGAGTGTAACAGGGGCCGCTCGGGAGACCCAGTACTTC. Amino acids: CAWSVTGAARETQYF.

This chain uses TRBV18 with TRBJ1-1; 7 bases line up with TRBD1. CDR3 length: 13 residues. CDR1 is KGHSH and CDR2 is LQKENI in the germline V gene. V lost 4 bases and J lost 3; bases outside the gene matches: 2. CDR3 in DNA: TGTGCCAGCTCACGGGGGACAGACACTGAAGCTTTCTTT. Its translation is CASSRGTDTEAFF.

This chain connects TRBV7-9 to TRBJ2-6; TRBD1 matches at 8 bases. The J segment lost 1 base and the V segment lost 1 base, leaving 6 bases of the junction unmatched. In germline, CDR1 is SEHNR, CDR2 FQNEAQ (reference sequence). This CDR3 comprises 18 residues. The CDR3 reads CASSLELGQGSGANVLTF. CDR3 DNA sequence: TGTGCCAGCAGCTTAGAGCTTGGACAGGGATCTGGGGCCAACGTCCTGACTTTC.

The genes are TRBV5-4 and TRBJ1-4, with TRBD1 as a possible D gene (6 bases). The CDR3 runs 13 residues. Trimming took 7 bases from V and 5 from J, leaving 12 bases between them. Germline values: CDR1 SGHNT, CDR2 YYREEE (reference sequence). The CDR3 DNA follows: TGTGCCAGCGGGGGCAGTACCAATGAAAAACTGTTTTTT. This sequence encodes CASGGSTNEKLFF.

The chain uses TRBV28 and TRBJ2-2; TRBD2 aligns across 16 bases. Trimming removed 2 bases from V and 4 bases from J; junction bases left unmatched: 4. This CDR3 spans 18 amino acids. Per the germline V gene, CDR1 is MDHEN and CDR2 is SYDVKM. This CDR3 reads CASSLGTSGRAGTGELFF. The CDR3 DNA follows: TGTGCCAGCAGTTTAGGGACTAGCGGGAGGGCCGGCACCGGGGAGCTGTTTTTT.

This chain links TRBV19 with TRBJ1-5; TRBD1 might be the D (5 bases). V lost 8 bases and J 6 bases, leaving 26 bases between the germline ends. The CDR3 has 17 residues. Germline V lookup: CDR1 LNHDA, CDR2 SQIVND (reference sequence). The chain's CDR3 is CASLGRGGTVNPQPQHF. The CDR3 coding sequence is TGTGCCAGTCTAGGCAGAGGAGGGACTGTCAACCCTCAGCCCCAGCATTTT. The full variable domain, rest sourced from reference TRBV19 and TRBJ1-5, is DGGITQSPKYLFRKEGQNVTLSCEQNLNHDAMYWYRQDPGQGLRLIYYSQIVNDFQKGDIAEGYSVSREKKESFPLTVTSAQKNPTAFYLCASLGRGGTVNPQPQHFGDGTRLSIL.

The chain carries TRBV18 and TRBJ2-5; perhaps TRBD2 as D (5 bases). Germline CDR1 reads KGHSH; CDR2 reads LQKENI. V was clipped by 3 bases and J by 1 base, with 15 bases between them. This CDR3 is built from 16 residues. CDR3 sequence reads: CASSPRNTGIQETQYF. The CDR3 coding sequence is TGTGCCAGCTCACCCCGAAACACGGGAATCCAAGAGACCCAGTACTTC. Full variable domain (outside the CDR3, taken from reference TRBV18 and TRBJ2-5): NAGVMQNPRHLVRRRGQEARLRCSPMKGHSHVYWYRQLPEEGLKFMVYLQKENIIDESGMPKERFSAEFPKEGPSILRIQQVVRGDSAAYFCASSPRNTGIQETQYFGPGTRLLVL.

CDR3 residues: CASSISGVNTGELFF. The CDR3 region has the DNA TGTGCCAGCAGTATAAGCGGGGTGAACACCGGGGAGCTGTTTTTT. The chain joins TRBV6-4 to TRBJ2-2; TRBD2 agrees at 7 bases. Germline loops: CDR1 MRHNA, CDR2 SNTAGT. After removal of 5 bases from V and 1 base from J, the junction contained 4 bases not matched to a gene. This CDR3 has 15 amino acids.

The CDR3 DNA follows: TGTGCCAGCAGCTTAGTACAGGGGGCCTGGAGCTCCTACAATGAGCAGTTCTTC. Its protein is CASSLVQGAWSSYNEQFF. The J gene is TRBJ2-1, the V gene TRBV7-9; 9 bases line up with TRBD1. CDR1 and CDR2 from the germline V gene are SEHNR and FQNEAQ (reference sequence). Germline trimming cut 1 base from V and 0 bases from J; bases unmatched to any gene: 7. The CDR3 contains 18 residues.

The rearrangement joins TRBV7-6 to TRBJ2-1; 9 nucleotides line up with TRBD2. Germline V gene data show CDR1 as SGHVS and CDR2 as FNYEAQ. Unmatched junction bases numbered 4, after V lost 6 bases and J lost 4 bases. There are 14 residues in the CDR3. The CDR3 DNA sequence: TGTGCCAGCAGTAAGAGCGGGAGGTACAATGAGCAGTTCTTC. It is translated as CASSKSGRYNEQFF.

This clone occurred once. The gene calls are TRBV19 and TRBJ2-7; 8 nucleotides align to TRBD1. CDR1 and CDR2 (germline): LNHDA, SQIVND (reference sequence). This CDR3 spans 18 amino acids. The trim removed 3 bases at V and 3 bases at J, leaving 16 bases unmatched. In DNA, the CDR3 is TGTGCCAGTAGTATTAGGCTCGGGTCGGGACAGGTACTCTACGAGCAGTACTTC. This sequence encodes CASSIRLGSGQVLYEQYF.

The rearrangement links TRBV7-6 to TRBJ2-3; TRBD2 matches at 7 bases. The CDR3 is 15 residues long. Germline V gives CDR1 SGHVS, CDR2 FNYEAQ. With 1 base clipped from V and 2 bases from J, the junction kept 3 bases outside the gene matches. CDR3: CASSLGGGITDTQYF. The CDR3 nucleotides are TGTGCCAGCAGCTTAGGCGGGGGTATCACAGATACGCAGTATTTT.